Presented here are 20 T cell receptor beta chains from one specimen sequenced in a study of T cells in women clearing cervical HPV infection. Assay: immunoSEQ multiplex PCR; the TCRdb copy retains only in-frame clones and omits some. This sample carries roughly 30,000 clones, with 7.5% to 9.5% going to the ten biggest clones. Material: blood buffy coat. All receptors derive from a woman between 18 and 75 years old with a cervical HPV16 infection that either progressed to CIN3+ or cleared (not recorded which).

Concerning this clone itself: The DNA ends 3 residues before the CDR3 does, and the rest of the CDR3 is filled in from the germline J gene. The J gene is TRBJ2-1, the V gene TRBV18, with 9 bases fitting TRBD2. After removal of 1 base from V and 6 bases from J, the junction contained 4 bases not matched to a gene. The CDR3 is 15 amino acids. Germline V gives CDR1 KGHSH, CDR2 LQKENI. This CDR3 reads CASSPLAGDGNEQFF. The DNA read from the CDR3 is TGTGCCAGCTCACCACTAGCGGGAGACGGCAATGAG. Together with reference TRBV18 and TRBJ2-1, the CDR3 gives the full variable domain: NAGVMQNPRHLVRRRGQEARLRCSPMKGHSHVYWYRQLPEEGLKFMVYLQKENIIDESGMPKERFSAEFPKEGPSILRIQQVVRGDSAAYFCASSPLAGDGNEQFFGPGTRLTVL.

Remarks on this clone: The missing CDR3 end, 3 residues past where the read stops, is filled in from the germline J gene. This chain joins TRBV4-1 and TRBJ1-3, with D unresolved. V lost 5 bases and J lost 0, with 14 bases in between. Germline V CDR1 and CDR2: MGHRA, YSYEKL. There are 16 residues in the CDR3. CDR3 region: CASSAVSALSGNTIYF. CDR3 DNA (partial): TGCGCCAGCAGCGCCGTCAGTGCCCTCTCTGGAAACACC.

A word on this clone: The CDR3 goes on 3 residues after the read ends, and that part is filled in from the germline J gene. The chain couples TRBV2 to TRBJ1-5; 12 bases fit TRBD1. Germline assignment: CDR1 SNHLY and CDR2 FYNNEI. The CDR3 loop spans 17 amino acids. Unmatched junction bases numbered 6, after V lost 6 bases and J lost 0 bases. The sequenced CDR3 bases are TGTGCCAGCAGAACCGGGACAGGGGGCTTTAGCAATCAGCCC. Translating gives CASRTGTGGFSNQP. The full CDR3 sequence reads CASRTGTGGFSNQPQHF.

In regard to this clone: Sequencing ends 3 residues short of the CDR3 end; the germline J gene provides the rest. The J gene is TRBJ2-4, the V gene TRBV20-1; a weak D match, TRBD1 (5 bases). The germline gives CDR1 DFQATT, CDR2 SNEGSKA (reference sequence). With 2 bases removed from V and 1 base from J, the gap between germline ends came to 18 bases. CDR3 size: 17 residues. CDR3 residues: CSARFRYQGMAKNIQYF. The sequenced CDR3 bases are TGCAGTGCTAGATTCAGATATCAGGGTATGGCCAAAAACATT.

On this clone itself: The read terminates 3 residues before the CDR3 end, so the remaining end is supplied by the germline J gene. The chain joins TRBV19 to TRBJ2-7, with 8 bases aligning to TRBD2. V lost 6 bases, J lost 2 bases, and 9 bases stayed unmatched. The V gene's germline CDR1 is LNHDA and CDR2 SQIVND (reference sequence). The CDR3 runs to 15 residues. The CDR3 DNA, read in part, is TGTGCCAGTAGCCACCGGGGGGGAGGGCCCTACGAG. Residues: CASSHRGGGPYE. From start to end, the CDR3 is CASSHRGGGPYEQYF.

The CDR3 sequence: CASSPSSGTYQESYTF. The part of the CDR3 DNA that was read is TGTGCCAGCTCACCATCTAGCGGGACGTACCAAGAGAGC. The V call is TRBV18, the J call TRBJ1-2; D may be TRBD1 (5 bases). The read stops 3 residues short of the end of the CDR3; the missing end is completed from the germline J gene. CDR3 length: 16 residues. Germline CDR1 reads KGHSH; CDR2 reads LQKENI.

As concerns this clone: The CDR3 end falls 3 residues outside the read, so it is completed with the germline J gene. V usage is TRBV5-6 and J usage is TRBJ1-1; D is unclear. The CDR3 has 15 residues. From germline, CDR1 is SGHDT and CDR2 YYEEEE. V dropped 4 bases and J dropped 2 bases, with 15 bases sitting between them. CDR3 bases read: TGTGCCAGCAGCCCAACGGTTATTCCCAACACTGAA. Translated: CASSPTVIPNTE. In full, the CDR3 reads CASSPTVIPNTEAFF.

In the case of this clone: One end of the junction is discordant with germline, which a read error may explain. The missing CDR3 end, 3 residues past where the read stops, is filled in from the germline J gene. The rearrangement joins TRBV4-2 to TRBJ1-2; 7 nucleotides agree with TRBD1. In germline, CDR1 is LGHNA, CDR2 YNFKEQ. This CDR3 has 17 amino acids. Partial CDR3 DNA: TGCGCCAGCAGCCGAGGGTTGATTAACAGGGGACTTAATGGC. Translated, it gives CASSRGLINRGLNG. The whole CDR3 is CASSRGLINRGLNGYTF.

A note on this clone: The read gets to within 3 residues of the CDR3 end, and the germline J gene fills in the rest. This chain uses TRBV5-1 with TRBJ2-7; 9 bases align to TRBD2. J lost 0 bases, V lost 5 bases, and 6 bases had no gene match. There are 15 residues in the CDR3. CDR1 is SGHRS and CDR2 is YFSETQ in the germline V gene. The CDR3 sequence is CASSLTSGPSYEQYF. The covered CDR3 bases are TGCGCCAGCAGTCTCACTAGCGGGCCCTCCTACGAG.

Notes on this clone: The sequenced fragment ends 3 residues before the CDR3 boundary, so the rest is inferred from the germline J gene. The chain couples TRBV30 to TRBJ1-2; D is perhaps TRBD1 (5 bases). This CDR3 region has 14 residues. V was pared by 3 bases and J by 1 base, with 12 bases between. Germline lookup yields CDR1 GTSNPN and CDR2 SVGIG (reference sequence). The CDR3 loop is CAWRPAGGNYGYTF. The CDR3 bases that were read are TGTGCCTGGAGGCCCGCCGGGGGTAACTATGGC.

To note about this clone: The read is 3 residues too short to cover the CDR3 end, so that end is filled in from the germline J gene. The V and J genes are TRBV7-2 and TRBJ1-1; maybe TRBD1 (5 bases). This CDR3 has 15 residues. V was clipped by 5 bases and J by 1 base, with 14 bases between them. Germline CDR1 reads SGHTA; CDR2 reads FQGNSA. The CDR3 here is CASSPQGGENTEAFF. The part of the CDR3 DNA that was read is TGTGCCAGCAGCCCCCAGGGAGGCGAGAACACTGAA.

In the case of this clone: The missing CDR3 end, 3 residues past where the read stops, is filled in from the germline J gene. The rearrangement links TRBV18 to TRBJ1-1; 12 bases agree with TRBD1. Germline-derived CDR1 and CDR2 are KGHSH and LQKENI. Trimming cost V 4 bases and J 1 base; bases outside gene matches: 10. The CDR3 extends over 18 amino acids. The CDR3 protein is CASSRLPGQGAENTEAFF. The CDR3 bases that were read are TGTGCCAGCTCACGTCTACCGGGACAGGGGGCCGAGAACACTGAA.

Details on this clone: The read ends 3 residues early relative to the CDR3; the germline J gene fills the gap. V usage is TRBV5-1 and J usage is TRBJ2-1; D may be TRBD1 (6 bases). The CDR3 extends over 15 amino acids. V was cut by 0 bases and J by 5 bases, with 12 bases left in between. Germline lookup yields CDR1 SGHRS and CDR2 YFSETQ. This CDR3 is CASSLEQGSNNEQFF. Partial CDR3 DNA: TGCGCCAGCAGCTTGGAACAGGGATCCAACAATGAG.

A remark on this clone: The read ends 3 residues before the CDR3 terminus; that terminus is restored from the germline J gene. V and J are TRBV19 and TRBJ2-5, with D possibly TRBD2 on 5 matching bases. This CDR3 contains 15 residues. Deletions cut 2 bases from V and 4 bases from J, with 14 bases between. Germline loops: CDR1 LNHDA, CDR2 SQIVND (reference sequence). Here the CDR3 reads CASSITSPAGETQYF. CDR3 DNA, as far as it was read: TGTGCCAGTAGTATAACTAGTCCGGCCGGAGAGACC.

As to this clone: The read halts 3 residues ahead of the CDR3 end, with the missing end drawn from the germline J gene. This chain joins TRBV6-1 and TRBJ1-2; 10 bases are a match to TRBD1. The V segment lost 4 bases and the J segment 4 bases; nucleotides outside the gene matches: 3. This CDR3 has 14 amino acids. The germline CDR1 and CDR2 sequences are MNHNS and SASEGT. CDR3 bases read: TGTGCCAGCAGTGGGGACAGGGGACTCTATGGC. It yields the protein CASSGDRGLYG. The complete CDR3 reads CASSGDRGLYGYTF.

A note on this clone: The CDR3 end falls 3 residues outside the read, so it is completed with the germline J gene. Other DNA sequences from this sample encode an identical CDR3 as well. The rearrangement joins TRBV7-2 to TRBJ2-3; tentatively, D is TRBD1 (5 bases). CDR1 and CDR2 from the germline V gene are SGHTA and FQGNSA. This CDR3 region has 15 residues. V was trimmed by 2 bases and J by 2 bases, leaving 11 bases between them. This CDR3 is CASSLSAGLTDTQYF. The sequenced part of the CDR3 DNA is TGTGCCAGCAGCTTATCCGCAGGGCTCACAGATACG. Looking up the rest from reference TRBV7-2 and TRBJ2-3 gives the full variable domain: GAGVSQSPSNKVTEKGKDVELRCDPISGHTALYWYRQSLGQGLEFLIYFQGNSAPDKSGLPSDRFSAERTGGSVSTLTIQRTQQEDSAVYLCASSLSAGLTDTQYFGPGTRLTVL.

As regards this clone: The CDR3 extends 3 residues past the end of the read, so its final part is completed from the germline J gene. The V and J genes are TRBV5-4 and TRBJ2-7; weak D call: TRBD1 (6 bases). CDR1 SGHNT and CDR2 YYREEE come from the germline V gene (reference sequence). With 6 bases removed from V and 3 bases from J, the gap between germline ends came to 19 bases. CDR3 length: 15 residues. The CDR3 DNA, read in part, is TGTGCCAGCACCTTCGCCGGGGACACCCTCTACGAG. This sequence encodes CASTFAGDTLYE. In full, the CDR3 is CASTFAGDTLYEQYF.

A note on this clone: The missing CDR3 end, 3 residues past where the read stops, is filled in from the germline J gene. The V call is TRBV7-3, the J call TRBJ2-1; D not resolved. The CDR3 is 13 residues long. V was pared by 1 base and J by 9 bases, with 10 bases between. Germline lookup yields CDR1 SGHTA and CDR2 FQGTGA. CDR3 loop: CASSLMGYGEQFF. The CDR3 DNA, read in part, is TGTGCCAGCAGCTTAATGGGCTACGGTGAG. Full variable domain (missing parts from reference TRBV7-3 and TRBJ2-1): GAGVSQTPSNKVTEKGKYVELRCDPISGHTALYWYRQSLGQGPEFLIYFQGTGAADDSGLPNDRFFAVRPEGSVSTLKIQRTERGDSAVYLCASSLMGYGEQFFGPGTRLTVL.

The CDR3 loop reads CASSLYDLANEQFF. The covered CDR3 bases are TGTGCCAGCAGCTTGTACGATTTAGCAAATGAG. The V call is TRBV5-6, the J call TRBJ2-1, with D hard to call. The missing CDR3 end, 3 residues past where the read stops, is filled in from the germline J gene. The CDR3 has 14 residues. Germline CDR1 reads SGHDT; CDR2 reads YYEEEE. V lost 1 base to trimming and J lost 7 bases, with 12 bases between them. The full variable domain, completed using reference TRBV5-6 and TRBJ2-1, is DAGVTQSPTHLIKTRGQQVTLRCSPKSGHDTVSWYQQALGQGPQFIFQYYEEEERQRGNFPDRFSGHQFPNYSSELNVNALLLGDSALYLCASSLYDLANEQFFGPGTRLTVL.

With regard to this clone: The missing CDR3 end, 3 residues past where the read stops, is filled in from the germline J gene. V usage is TRBV2 and J usage is TRBJ1-6, with 8 bases aligning to TRBD1. The CDR3 has 14 residues. The junction had 6 bases not matched to a gene; V was cut back by 7 bases and J by 7 bases. Germline lookup yields CDR1 SNHLY and CDR2 FYNNEI. CDR3 DNA (partial): TGTGCCAGCAACACAGGGGGGGTGAATTCACCC. Its protein is CASNTGGVNSP. The complete CDR3 sequence is CASNTGGVNSPLHF.